This is a list of T cell receptor beta chains from one sample in a study of OX40 agonist ivuxolimab in advanced cancers. Only in-frame clones appear in the TCRdb table, and some are missing; sequencing was by immunoSEQ multiplex PCR. The sample carries tens of thousands of clones, 75% to 90% recorded once. The sample in question was CD4+ or CD8+ T cells sorted from blood, obtained in a trial of the OX40 agonist ivuxolimab. The receptors come from an adult with an advanced solid tumor such as melanoma, head and neck, liver or kidney cancer. The CDR3 runs from the conserved cysteine through the conserved F or W.

CDR3 length,V gene,CDR3 protein
13,TRBV7-3,CASSLFRDSEQYF
13,TRBV10-3,CAIRGQSQETQYF
15,TRBV18,CASSPGGKSYNEQFF
13,TRBV28,CASSWAATKTQYF
15,TRBV2,CASRSGTGIPGELFF
16,TRBV7-9,CASSLTSGGSTDTQYF
16,TRBV13,CASSSYARSGNTEAFF
14,TRBV6-5,CASRFPDRSTEAFF
14,TRBV6-4,CASREHSNLQRAFF
15,TRBV5-4,CASSFRTGSNQPQHF
14,TRBV15,CATSYGTVNSPLHF
15,TRBV5-1,CASSLDPSSYYGYTF
13,TRBV28,CASSLYPNYGYTF
15,TRBV7-2,CASSLDSGGGQPQHF
17,TRBV30,CAWTTGTSLGFSYEQYF
13,TRBV11-2,CASRSGVNTEAFF
16,TRBV7-6,CASSLTLEPNTGELFF
14,TRBV19,CASNNREPREKLFF
17,TRBV5-1,CASSLAGQGRRGTEAFF
10,TRBV20-1,CSAWLGGYTF
11,TRBV20-1,CSARDDYGYTF
17,TRBV13,CASSLAKGGRGNQPQHF
16,TRBV19,CASSMLGSANQETQYF
14,TRBV9,CASSVAGTYNEQFF
15,TRBV2,CASSGAQGFGNEQFF
13,TRBV19,CASSIREGNTIYF
16,TRBV18,CASSPTKNTGERGLFF
14,TRBV5-1,CASRYLTSYNEQFF
16,TRBV19,CASSTGTSGGLETQYF
12,TRBV18,CASSRSGDGYTF
12,TRBV6-5,CASQTGSNEQYF
18,TRBV14,CASSPGLQGAGYPDTQYF
12,TRBV28,CASTSTRGEAFF
15,TRBV6-1,CASSDRTGGIYGYTF
15,TRBV14,CASSLLERATETQYF
14,TRBV25-1,CASSEYRVQETQYF
14,TRBV25-1,CASSRTGGAYGYTF
15,TRBV30,CAWRDDRGRAGELFF
13,TRBV5-6,CASSDPQGYGYTF
17,TRBV7-9,CASSLAGSQYAYIVQYF
10,TRBV29-1,CSVHADIQYF
14,TRBV7-2,CASTQVANTGELFF
13,TRBV19,CASSTLNSNEQFF
14,TRBV11-2,CASSPEGGWETQYF
15,TRBV5-1,CASSSSPGPAYEQYF
15,TRBV5-4,CASSVGGFTNNEQFF